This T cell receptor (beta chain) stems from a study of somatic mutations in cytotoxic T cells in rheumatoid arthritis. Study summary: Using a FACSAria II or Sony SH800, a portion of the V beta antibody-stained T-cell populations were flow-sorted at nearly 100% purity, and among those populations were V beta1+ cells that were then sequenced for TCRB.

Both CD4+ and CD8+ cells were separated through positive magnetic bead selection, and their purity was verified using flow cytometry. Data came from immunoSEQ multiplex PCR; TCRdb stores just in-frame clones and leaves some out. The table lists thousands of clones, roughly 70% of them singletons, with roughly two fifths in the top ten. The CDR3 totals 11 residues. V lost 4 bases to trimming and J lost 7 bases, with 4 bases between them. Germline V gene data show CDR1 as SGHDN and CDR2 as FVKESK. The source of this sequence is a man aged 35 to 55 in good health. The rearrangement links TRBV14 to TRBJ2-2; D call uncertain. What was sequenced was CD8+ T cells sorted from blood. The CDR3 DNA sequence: TGTGCCAGCAGCCTCCTCGGGGAGCTGTTTTTT. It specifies CASSLLGELFF.